Below, 18 T cell receptor beta chains from the same sample are listed, as sequenced in a study of blood T cell repertoires in COVID-19. Sequenced by immunoSEQ multiplex PCR; TCRdb stores in-frame clones only, minus some. Here the sample spans about 88,000 clones, around 67% being singletons. The sequenced sample was peripheral blood. Receptor source: a woman aged 60-75 years in a cohort sampled during active or convalescent COVID-19.

This clone has a handful of counts. V and J are TRBV7-5 and TRBJ2-5; the table's D call TRBD1 went unverified against the DNA. TRBV7-5 is a documented pseudogene. The CDR3 extends over 17 amino acids. The CDR3 region has the DNA TGTGCCAGAAGCTTATACGAGGGACAGGGGGCGCTGGAGACCCAGTACTTC. Translating it yields CARSLYEGQGALETQYF.

The gene calls are TRBV5-1 and TRBJ1-2, with 7 nucleotides matching TRBD1. V lost 4 bases to trimming and J lost 7 bases; unmatched junction nucleotides: 13. Germline assignment: CDR1 SGHRS and CDR2 YFSETQ. This CDR3 contains 15 residues. CDR3 amino acids: CASSIRQGPTFGYTF. The DNA for the CDR3 is TGCGCCAGCAGCATTAGACAGGGCCCTACCTTTGGCTACACCTTC.

V gene TRBV2 combines with J gene TRBJ1-6; TRBD1 aligns across 7 bases. The germline CDR1 and CDR2 sequences are SNHLY and FYNNEI. Trimming at V came to 6 bases and at J to 7 bases, leaving 3 bases not matched to a gene. This CDR3 has 13 residues. Here the CDR3 DNA reads TGTGCCAGCAGAGGGACAGAGAATTCACCCCTCCACTTT. This sequence encodes CASRGTENSPLHF.

V is TRBV11-3 and J is TRBJ2-5, with TRBD1 matching 9 bases. Germline V lookup: CDR1 SGHNT, CDR2 YENEEA. The V gene end was trimmed by 1 base and the J gene end by 3 bases; junction bases not matched to a gene: 3. This CDR3 has 15 amino acids. The CDR3 reads CASSLGTGAEETQYF. CDR3 DNA: TGTGCCAGCAGCTTAGGGACAGGGGCGGAAGAGACCCAGTACTTC.

V gene TRBV3-1 (or the pseudogene TRBV3-2) combines with J gene TRBJ1-5, with 7 bases lining up with TRBD1. After removal of 8 bases from V and 4 bases from J, the junction contained 11 bases not matched to a gene. The CDR3 is 15 amino acids. CDR1 is LGHDT, CDR2 YNNKEL, per germline (reference sequence). DNA for the CDR3: TGTGCCAGCGGGGAGAGGGGGCAGAAAAATCAGCCCCAGCATTTT. Its protein product is CASGERGQKNQPQHF.

The chain couples TRBV30 to TRBJ2-7; perhaps TRBD1 as D (6 bases). Germline assignment: CDR1 GTSNPN and CDR2 SVGIG (reference sequence). The CDR3 has 12 amino acids. Trimming shortened V by 2 bases and J by 3 bases, and 8 bases separated the two germline ends. In DNA form, the CDR3 reads TGTGCCTGGAGTACAGGGAGCTACGAGCAGTACTTC. Residues: CAWSTGSYEQYF.

This rearrangement joins TRBV5-5 to TRBJ2-1; D is possibly TRBD1 (5 bases). The CDR3 loop spans 13 amino acids. Germline V gene lookup returns CDR1 SGHKS and CDR2 YYEKEE (reference sequence). The germline V and J ends were trimmed by 6 bases and 2 bases, with 9 bases remaining between them. The CDR3 DNA is TGTGCCAGCATCGAACAGGCCTACAATGAGCAGTTCTTC. It encodes CASIEQAYNEQFF.

This clone was counted only a few times. The gene calls are TRBV5-1 and TRBJ1-2; the match to TRBD1 covers 8 bases. The germline V gene has CDR1 SGHRS and CDR2 YFSETQ. After removal of 1 base from V and 4 bases from J, the junction contained 12 bases not matched to a gene. The CDR3 is 17 amino acids. CDR3 amino acids: CASSLFAQGAMIYGYTF. In DNA, the CDR3 is TGCGCCAGCAGCTTGTTTGCTCAGGGGGCGATGATCTATGGCTACACCTTC.

The J gene is TRBJ2-5, the V gene TRBV2, with TRBD2 matching 10 bases. J lost 1 base, V lost 2 bases, and 4 bases had no gene match. Germline CDR1 reads SNHLY; CDR2 reads FYNNEI. This CDR3 comprises 16 residues. The CDR3 loop is CASSETSGAFQETQYF. The CDR3 nucleotides read TGTGCCAGCAGTGAAACTAGCGGGGCCTTCCAAGAGACCCAGTACTTC.

The rearrangement uses TRBV7-9 and TRBJ2-6; weak D call: TRBD2 (5 bases). This CDR3 comprises 17 residues. Germline CDR1 SEHNR, CDR2 FQNEAQ (reference sequence). Trimming left V 8 bases short and J 0 bases short, with 17 bases between. CDR3 nucleotide sequence: TGTGCCAGCCTAACCCAGCGGATAAACTCTGGGGCCAACGTCCTGACTTTC. Translated: CASLTQRINSGANVLTF.

V is TRBV6-5 and J is TRBJ2-1; D is perhaps TRBD1 (6 bases). The V end lost 5 bases, the J end lost 9 bases, and 11 bases lay between the germline ends. Germline values: CDR1 MNHEY, CDR2 SVGAGI. This CDR3 spans 12 amino acids. CDR3 DNA: TGTGCCAGCAGTCCAGGGGCCGCTGAGCAGTTCTTC. This translates into CASSPGAAEQFF.

The chain recombines TRBV7-6 with TRBJ2-1, with D possibly being TRBD1 (6 bases). The CDR3 covers 13 residues. Trimming removed 2 bases from V and 6 bases from J, with 8 bases in between. The V gene's germline CDR1 is SGHVS and CDR2 FNYEAQ. The CDR3 spells CASSLKTGNEQFF. For the CDR3, the DNA is TGTGCCAGCAGCTTAAAGACAGGCAATGAGCAGTTCTTC.

The CDR3 protein is CAWSGQGYSPLHF. The CDR3 DNA reads TGTGCCTGGAGTGGACAGGGTTATTCACCCCTCCACTTT. This rearrangement joins TRBV30 to TRBJ1-6; 7 nucleotides line up with TRBD1. The CDR3 consists of 13 residues. The germline CDR1 and CDR2 sequences are GTSNPN and SVGIG (reference sequence). With V trimmed by 1 base and J by 8 bases, 2 bases remained unmatched.

The V gene is TRBV29-1, the J gene TRBJ2-1; 8 positions match TRBD1. The J segment lost 0 bases and the V segment lost 0 bases, leaving 4 bases of the junction unmatched. Germline loops: CDR1 SQVTM, CDR2 ANQGSEA. This CDR3 is 16 amino acids long. CDR3 residues: CSVEDGGQVSYNEQFF. CDR3 DNA sequence: TGCAGCGTTGAAGATGGGGGACAGGTCTCCTACAATGAGCAGTTCTTC.

The V gene is TRBV19, the J gene TRBJ2-1; 8 bases are a match to TRBD2. CDR3 length equals 15 residues. In germline, CDR1 is LNHDA, CDR2 SQIVND (reference sequence). The V segment lost 4 bases and the J segment 7 bases; nucleotides outside the gene matches: 9. CDR3 bases: TGTGCCAGTAGTACCCGGGGGGGACCGCGGAATGAGCAGTTCTTC. Translating gives CASSTRGGPRNEQFF.

The chain combines TRBV6-4 with TRBJ2-7; possibly TRBD1 for D (5 bases). The CDR3 extends over 15 amino acids. Germline assignment: CDR1 MRHNA and CDR2 SNTAGT. The V gene lost 6 bases and the J gene lost 4 bases, with 19 bases spanning the gap. CDR3 sequence: CASRTVWAGKYEQYF. CDR3 DNA sequence: TGTGCCAGCAGAACAGTTTGGGCAGGGAAATACGAGCAGTACTTC.

The V gene is TRBV5-1, the J gene TRBJ2-2; 10 bases match TRBD1. The CDR3 runs 18 residues. Unmatched junction bases numbered 8, after V lost 1 base and J lost 2 bases. Germline CDR1 is SGHRS and CDR2 is YFSETQ. CDR3 loop: CASSLQDRGGFNTGELFF. The CDR3 DNA is TGCGCCAGCAGCTTGCAGGACAGGGGGGGTTTTAACACCGGGGAGCTGTTTTTT.

The rearrangement joins TRBV3-1 (or the pseudogene TRBV3-2) to TRBJ2-3, with 8 bases identical to TRBD2. Germline V CDR1 and CDR2: LGHDT, YNNKEL (reference sequence). Trimming removed 1 base from V and 5 bases from J; junction bases left unmatched: 5. This CDR3 is built from 15 residues. CDR3 protein: CASSQAGGPRDTQYF. CDR3 DNA sequence: TGTGCCAGCAGCCAAGCGGGGGGGCCGAGAGATACGCAGTATTTT.